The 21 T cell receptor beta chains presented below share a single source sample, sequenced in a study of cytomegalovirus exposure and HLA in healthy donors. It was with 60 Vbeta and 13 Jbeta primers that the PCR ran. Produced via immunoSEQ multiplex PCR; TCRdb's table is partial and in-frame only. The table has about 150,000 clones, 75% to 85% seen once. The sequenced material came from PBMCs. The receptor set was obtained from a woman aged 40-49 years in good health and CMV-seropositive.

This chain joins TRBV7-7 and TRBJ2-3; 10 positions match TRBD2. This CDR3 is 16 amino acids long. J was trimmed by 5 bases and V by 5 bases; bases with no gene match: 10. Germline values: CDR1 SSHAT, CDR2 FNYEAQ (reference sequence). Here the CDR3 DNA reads TGTGCCAGCAGCCCCCAAGCGGGAGGGGGATTAGATACGCAGTATTTT. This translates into CASSPQAGGGLDTQYF.

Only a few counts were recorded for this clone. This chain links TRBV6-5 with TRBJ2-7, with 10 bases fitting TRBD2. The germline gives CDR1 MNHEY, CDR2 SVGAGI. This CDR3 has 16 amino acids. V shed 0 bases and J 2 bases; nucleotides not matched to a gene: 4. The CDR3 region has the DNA TGTGCCAGCAGTTACTCAAAACTAGCGGGGCCCTACGAGCAGTACTTC. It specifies CASSYSKLAGPYEQYF.

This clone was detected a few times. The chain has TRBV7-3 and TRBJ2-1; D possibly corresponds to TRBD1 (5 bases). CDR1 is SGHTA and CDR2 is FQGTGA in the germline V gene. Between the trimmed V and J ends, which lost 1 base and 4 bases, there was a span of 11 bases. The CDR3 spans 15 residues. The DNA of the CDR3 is TGTGCCAGCAGCTTAAACCAGGGTATATACAATGAGCAGTTCTTC. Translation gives CASSLNQGIYNEQFF.

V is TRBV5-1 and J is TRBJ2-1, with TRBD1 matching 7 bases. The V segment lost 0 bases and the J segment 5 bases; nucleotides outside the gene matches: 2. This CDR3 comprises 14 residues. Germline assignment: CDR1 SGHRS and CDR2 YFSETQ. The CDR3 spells CASSLGGQHNEQFF. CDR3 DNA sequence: TGCGCCAGCAGCTTGGGGGGACAGCACAATGAGCAGTTCTTC.

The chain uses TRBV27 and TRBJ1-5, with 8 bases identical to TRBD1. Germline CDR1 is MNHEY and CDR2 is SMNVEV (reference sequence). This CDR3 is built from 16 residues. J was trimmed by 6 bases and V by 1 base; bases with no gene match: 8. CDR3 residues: CASSLLGQGASQPQHF. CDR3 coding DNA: TGTGCCAGCAGTTTATTAGGGCAGGGGGCGAGTCAGCCCCAGCATTTT.

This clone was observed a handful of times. The CDR3 sequence: CAWSVRSGGGEQYF. In DNA form, the CDR3 reads TGTGCCTGGAGTGTACGATCGGGAGGTGGCGAGCAGTACTTC. This chain links TRBV30 with TRBJ2-7; TRBD2 agrees at 7 bases. This CDR3 region has 14 residues. J was trimmed by 6 bases and V by 0 bases; bases with no gene match: 8. CDR1 and CDR2 (germline): GTSNPN, SVGIG (reference sequence). The full variable domain, its missing parts supplied by reference TRBV30 and TRBJ2-7, is SQTIHQWPATLVQPVGSPLSLECTVEGTSNPNLYWYRQAAGRGLQLLFYSVGIGQISSEVPQNLSASRPQDRQFILSSKKLLLSDSGFYLCAWSVRSGGGEQYFGPGTRLTVT.

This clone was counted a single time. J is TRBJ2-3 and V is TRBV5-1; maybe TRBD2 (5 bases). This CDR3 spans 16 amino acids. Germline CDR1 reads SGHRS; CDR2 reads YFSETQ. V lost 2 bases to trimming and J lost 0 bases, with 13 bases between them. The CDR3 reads CASSFLGGLSTDTQYF. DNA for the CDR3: TGCGCCAGCAGCTTTTTAGGAGGCCTCAGCACAGATACGCAGTATTTT.

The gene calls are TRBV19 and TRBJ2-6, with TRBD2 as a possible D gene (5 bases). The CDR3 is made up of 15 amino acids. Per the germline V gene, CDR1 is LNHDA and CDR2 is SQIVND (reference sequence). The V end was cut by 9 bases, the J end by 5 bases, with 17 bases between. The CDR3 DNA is TGTGCCAGCCGGCTAGGGAGTTCTCGGGCCAACGTCCTGACTTTC. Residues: CASRLGSSRANVLTF. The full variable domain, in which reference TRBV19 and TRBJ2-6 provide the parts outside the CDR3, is DGGITQSPKYLFRKEGQNVTLSCEQNLNHDAMYWYRQDPGQGLRLIYYSQIVNDFQKGDIAEGYSVSREKKESFPLTVTSAQKNPTAFYLCASRLGSSRANVLTFGAGSRLTVL.

The CDR3 spells CASSLSGPDYNEQFF. The CDR3 DNA follows: TGTGCCAGCAGTTTATCGGGGCCTGACTACAATGAGCAGTTCTTC. The V call is TRBV27, the J call TRBJ2-1; D perhaps matches TRBD1 (5 bases). This CDR3 has 15 residues. V lost 0 bases and J 3 bases, leaving 9 bases between the germline ends. Germline V gene data show CDR1 as MNHEY and CDR2 as SMNVEV (reference sequence).

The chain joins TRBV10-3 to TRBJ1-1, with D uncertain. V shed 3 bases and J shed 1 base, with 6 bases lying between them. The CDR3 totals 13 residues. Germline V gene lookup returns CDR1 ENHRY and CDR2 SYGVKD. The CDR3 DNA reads TGTGCCATCAGTGACGGTCGGAACACTGAAGCTTTCTTT. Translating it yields CAISDGRNTEAFF.

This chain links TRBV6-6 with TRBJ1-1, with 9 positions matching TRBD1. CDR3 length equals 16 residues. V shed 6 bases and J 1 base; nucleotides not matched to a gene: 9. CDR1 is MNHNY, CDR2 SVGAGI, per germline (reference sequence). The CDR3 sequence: CASRETQGAKNTEAFF. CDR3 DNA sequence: TGTGCCAGCAGGGAAACACAGGGGGCTAAGAACACTGAAGCTTTCTTT.

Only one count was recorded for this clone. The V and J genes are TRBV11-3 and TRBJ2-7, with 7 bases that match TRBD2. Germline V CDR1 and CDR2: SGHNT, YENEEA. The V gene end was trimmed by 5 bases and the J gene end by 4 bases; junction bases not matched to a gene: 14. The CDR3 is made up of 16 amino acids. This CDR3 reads CASSPAPRGSGYEQYF. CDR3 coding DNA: TGTGCCAGCAGCCCTGCCCCCCGCGGGAGTGGTTACGAGCAGTACTTC.

The CDR3 DNA follows: TGTGCCAGCAGTCAATCGCACTACTCCTACGAGCAGTACTTC. Residues: CASSQSHYSYEQYF. The chain links TRBV6-1 to TRBJ2-7, with D hard to call. The germline gives CDR1 MNHNS, CDR2 SASEGT. Trimming stripped 5 bases from V and 0 bases from J, with 11 bases between. The CDR3 has 14 residues.

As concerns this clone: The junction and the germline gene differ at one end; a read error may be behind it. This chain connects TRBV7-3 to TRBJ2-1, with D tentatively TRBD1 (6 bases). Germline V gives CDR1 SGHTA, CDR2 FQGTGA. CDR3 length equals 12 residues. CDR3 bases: TGTGCCAGCACCGCCGGGGACAAGGAGCAGTTCTTC. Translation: CASTAGDKEQFF.

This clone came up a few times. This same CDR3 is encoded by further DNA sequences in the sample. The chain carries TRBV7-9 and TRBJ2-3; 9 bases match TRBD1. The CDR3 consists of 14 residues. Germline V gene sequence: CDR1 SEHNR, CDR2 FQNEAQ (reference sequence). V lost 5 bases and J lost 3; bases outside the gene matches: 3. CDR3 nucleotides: TGTGCCAGCAGCGCGGACAGGGGAACAGATACGCAGTATTTT. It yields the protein CASSADRGTDTQYF.

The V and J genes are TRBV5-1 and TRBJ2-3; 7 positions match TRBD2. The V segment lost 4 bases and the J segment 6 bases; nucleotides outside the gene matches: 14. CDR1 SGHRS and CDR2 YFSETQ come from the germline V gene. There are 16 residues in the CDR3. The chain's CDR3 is CASSLELAPGKDTQYF. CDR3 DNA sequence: TGCGCCAGCAGCCTAGAACTAGCGCCGGGTAAGGATACGCAGTATTTT.

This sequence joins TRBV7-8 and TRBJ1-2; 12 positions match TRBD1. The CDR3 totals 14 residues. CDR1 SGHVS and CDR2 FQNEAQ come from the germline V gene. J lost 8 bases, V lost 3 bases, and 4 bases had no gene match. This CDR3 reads CASSLRDRGRGYTF. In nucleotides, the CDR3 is TGTGCCAGCAGCTTGAGGGACAGGGGGCGGGGCTACACCTTC.

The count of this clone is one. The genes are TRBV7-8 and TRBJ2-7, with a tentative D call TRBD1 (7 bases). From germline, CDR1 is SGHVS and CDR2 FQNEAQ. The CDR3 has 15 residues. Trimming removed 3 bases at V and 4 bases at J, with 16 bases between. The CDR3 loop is CASSFISGGGYEQYF. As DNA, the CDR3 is TGTGCCAGCAGCTTTATTTCAGGGGGAGGATACGAGCAGTACTTC.

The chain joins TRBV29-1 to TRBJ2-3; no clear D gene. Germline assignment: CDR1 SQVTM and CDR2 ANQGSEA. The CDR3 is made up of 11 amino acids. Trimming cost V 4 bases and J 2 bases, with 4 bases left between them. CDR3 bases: TGCAGCGTTGGTAACACAGATACGCAGTATTTT. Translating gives CSVGNTDTQYF.

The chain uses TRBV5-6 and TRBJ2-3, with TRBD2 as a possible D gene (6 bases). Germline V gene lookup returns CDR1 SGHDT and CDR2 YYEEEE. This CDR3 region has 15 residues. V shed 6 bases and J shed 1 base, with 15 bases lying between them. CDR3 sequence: CASTRRERRTDTQYF. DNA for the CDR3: TGTGCCAGCACCAGGCGGGAAAGGCGCACAGATACGCAGTATTTT.

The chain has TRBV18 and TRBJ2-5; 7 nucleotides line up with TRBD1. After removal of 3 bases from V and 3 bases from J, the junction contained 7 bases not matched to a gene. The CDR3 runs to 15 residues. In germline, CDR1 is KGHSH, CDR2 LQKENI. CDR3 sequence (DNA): TGTGCCAGCTCACCCCGGGACAGCAAAAAAGAGACCCAGTACTTC. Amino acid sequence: CASSPRDSKKETQYF.